One and the same sample provided the 15 T cell receptor beta chains below, sequenced in a study of T-cell reconstitution after alpha-beta-depleted transplantation in children. A library of TCRbeta sequences, prepared with unique molecular identifiers, was generated. TCRdb ran MiXCR on the PCR reads and lists one entry per CDR3 protein. Here the sample spans a few hundred thousand distinct CDR3 sequences, 10% to 15% being singletons. The specimen comprised PBMCs, mostly from graft donor cells, sampled 360 days after TCRalphabeta/CD19-depleted stem cell transplant. These receptors were obtained from a male patient younger than 18 who had a stem cell transplant for acute myeloid leukemia, so the T cells may come from the graft donor.

This clonotype was observed a handful of times. The gene calls are TRBV5-1 and TRBJ2-1, with D uncertain. Looked up from germline, CDR1 is SGHRS and CDR2 is YFSETQ. The CDR3 runs to 14 residues. V was shortened by 2 bases and J by 2 bases, with 8 bases between the two germline ends. This CDR3 is CASSFISAYNEQFF. The DNA for the CDR3 is TGCGCCAGCAGCTTCATTTCCGCCTACAATGAGCAGTTCTTC.

V is TRBV12-3 or TRBV12-4 and J is TRBJ2-7, with a possible D match to TRBD2 (6 bases). Trimming left V 0 bases short and J 2 bases short, with 14 bases between. The CDR3 runs 16 residues. Written as DNA, the CDR3 is TGTGCCAGCAGTTTAGCGACCGGGAGTCTCCCCTACGAGCAGTACTTC. Amino acids: CASSLATGSLPYEQYF.

This clonotype was recorded a few times. The rearrangement joins TRBV27 to TRBJ1-2; weak D call: TRBD1 (5 bases). Germline V gene lookup returns CDR1 MNHEY and CDR2 SMNVEV (reference sequence). The V gene lost 6 bases and the J gene lost 7 bases, with 15 bases spanning the gap. The CDR3 sequence is 13 residues long. CDR3 sequence reads: CASRMTAEGGYTF. The DNA for the CDR3 is TGTGCCAGCAGGATGACAGCAGAGGGTGGCTACACCTTC.

This clonotype was recorded many times. The chain carries TRBV29-1 and TRBJ2-7, with 8 bases matching TRBD1. This CDR3 contains 13 residues. Germline CDR1 reads SQVTM; CDR2 reads ANQGSEA. The V and J ends lost 5 bases and 6 bases, in that order; junction bases with no gene match: 9. In DNA form, the CDR3 reads TGCAGCGTTCGGACAGGGCCGAGGGGCGAGCAGTACTTC. It encodes CSVRTGPRGEQYF.

A few counts support this clonotype. The chain joins TRBV10-3 to TRBJ1-1; D unclear. The CDR3 runs 15 residues. V lost 7 bases and J 1 base, leaving 16 bases between the germline ends. CDR1 is ENHRY and CDR2 is SYGVKD in the germline V gene. CDR3: CAITPHGVGNTEAFF. For the CDR3, the DNA is TGTGCCATCACCCCTCACGGGGTCGGGAACACTGAAGCTTTCTTT.

This clonotype was counted a few times. The chain recombines TRBV19 with TRBJ2-3; 13 positions match TRBD2. CDR1 is LNHDA and CDR2 is SQIVND in the germline V gene (reference sequence). J gave up 4 bases and V 7 bases, and 5 bases lay outside the gene matches. This CDR3 has 15 amino acids. This CDR3 is CASTSTSGGADTQYF. The CDR3 DNA is TGTGCCAGTACCTCAACTAGCGGGGGGGCAGATACGCAGTATTTT.

This clonotype was recorded many times. V is TRBV29-1 and J is TRBJ2-3; TRBD2 matches 11 bases. The CDR3 is 19 residues long. Germline-derived CDR1 and CDR2 are SQVTM and ANQGSEA. V lost 2 bases, J lost 3 bases, and 16 bases stayed unmatched. The CDR3 sequence: CSVEPLKDNSGRATDTQYF. The DNA for the CDR3 is TGCAGCGTTGAACCCCTGAAGGACAATAGCGGGAGGGCGACAGATACGCAGTATTTT.

In its sample, this clonotype was seen many times. The rearrangement links TRBV5-5 to TRBJ2-1, with 7 bases aligning to TRBD2. The CDR3 totals 16 residues. Trimming cost V 4 bases and J 1 base; bases outside gene matches: 8. CDR1 and CDR2 (germline): SGHKS, YYEKEE (reference sequence). This chain's CDR3 is CASSLGGDPSYNEQFF. The CDR3 region has the DNA TGTGCCAGCAGCCTGGGAGGGGACCCATCCTACAATGAGCAGTTCTTC.

The chain couples TRBV20-1 to TRBJ2-7, with D hard to call. The V end was cut by 3 bases, the J end by 7 bases, with 13 bases between. Germline assignment: CDR1 DFQATT and CDR2 SNEGSKA (reference sequence). CDR3 length: 12 amino acids. CDR3 in DNA: TGCAGTGCTAGTGTGGGTCACGGGGAGCAGTACTTC. As protein: CSASVGHGEQYF.

The chain employs TRBV20-1 and TRBJ2-2, with D unresolved. The germline V and J ends were trimmed by 1 base and 7 bases, with 22 bases remaining between them. The germline V gene encodes CDR1 DFQATT and CDR2 SNEGSKA (reference sequence). The CDR3 has 17 amino acids. CDR3 nucleotide sequence: TGCAGTGCTAGAGCGTACCACTTGAACAGTCTCCACGGGGAGCTGTTTTTT. Its protein is CSARAYHLNSLHGELFF.

This clonotype was recorded a few times. The chain joins TRBV29-1 to TRBJ2-7, with 7 nucleotides matching TRBD2. Germline-derived CDR1 and CDR2 are SQVTM and ANQGSEA. The CDR3 totals 12 residues. With 1 base clipped from V and 3 bases from J, the junction kept 0 bases outside the gene matches. The CDR3 reads CSVEAGGYEQYF. CDR3 sequence (DNA): TGCAGCGTTGAAGCGGGAGGCTACGAGCAGTACTTC.

This clonotype turned up a few times. Here the CDR3 reads CASSQRGGRLADNEQFF. The CDR3 DNA sequence: TGCGCCAGCAGCCAAAGAGGGGGGAGACTAGCGGACAATGAGCAGTTCTTC. The V gene is TRBV4-3, the J gene TRBJ2-1; 9 bases agree with TRBD2. Germline V gene sequence: CDR1 LGHNA, CDR2 YSLEER. Trimming removed 2 bases from V and 5 bases from J; junction bases left unmatched: 10. The CDR3 sequence is 17 residues long.

There are many counts of this clonotype. This chain connects TRBV20-1 to TRBJ2-7; D gene unclear. Germline V gives CDR1 DFQATT, CDR2 SNEGSKA (reference sequence). Trimming left V 0 bases short and J 2 bases short, with 14 bases between. The CDR3 runs to 15 residues. In DNA form, the CDR3 reads TGCAGTGCTAGAGATCCGTGGCAGAAGCCCTACGAGCAGTACTTC. It encodes CSARDPWQKPYEQYF.

V gene TRBV6-2 or TRBV6-3 combines with J gene TRBJ2-1; 10 positions agree with TRBD1. Germline V gene lookup returns CDR1 MNHEY and CDR2 SVGEGT. The CDR3 contains 15 residues. V lost 5 bases and J lost 4; bases outside the gene matches: 5. The CDR3 here is CASSPGQGEYNEQFF. For the CDR3, the DNA is TGTGCCAGCAGTCCCGGACAGGGGGAGTACAATGAGCAGTTCTTC.

The chain joins TRBV28 to TRBJ2-7; TRBD1 is a possible D gene (6 bases). This CDR3 is 12 amino acids long. Looked up from germline, CDR1 is MDHEN and CDR2 is SYDVKM. Trimming shortened V by 11 bases and J by 3 bases, and 14 bases separated the two germline ends. CDR3 bases: TGTGCCTCCAGGGGCGTGAACTACGAGCAGTACTTC. Translated: CASRGVNYEQYF.